This T cell receptor (beta chain) emerged from a study of T cells in Graves' hyperthyroidism and ophthalmopathy. Findings and caveats of the study: Ophthalmopathy was separated from stable hyperthyroidism by a 13 V-J model. Ophthalmopathy prediction by the model preceded onset by a median approximately 6.9 months.

Amplification yielded TCR beta CDR3 regions, with RNA transcripts as the source. In the first-round RT-PCR of the TCR CDR3, the HTBI primer set was used. TCRdb re-called the multiplex PCR reads through MiXCR, storing one row per CDR3 protein. The sample shows some 490,000 distinct CDR3 sequences, approximately 16% of them seen only once. Inclusion characteristics of ophthalmopathy patients comprised a Clinical Activity Score of at least 3, a NOSPECS grade of at least 4, and duration under 3 months. This clonotype was recorded at least ten times. Its antigen is undetermined. The sequence came from a woman aged 25-40 years with Graves' ophthalmopathy. Sequenced sample: blood.

CDR3: CSVEEWGVGETQYF. CDR3 DNA: TGCAGCGTTGAAGAATGGGGGGTAGGCGAGACCCAGTACTTC. The V and J genes are TRBV29-1 and TRBJ2-5; D may be TRBD2 (6 bases). Germline V gives CDR1 SQVTM, CDR2 ANQGSEA. V lost 0 bases to trimming and J lost 5 bases, with 13 bases between them. There are 14 residues in the CDR3.